This T cell receptor beta chain was obtained from a study of CD8 T cells in Susac syndrome. Random hexamers served to reverse transcribe roughly 0.5 to 1 ug RNA. TCRdb processed the immunoSEQ multiplex PCR reads anew with MiXCR; each CDR3 protein has one entry. Among about 210,000 distinct CDR3 sequences listed, approximately 95% were seen once. The specimen was CD4+ T cells from PBMCs. The origin of this receptor is a human donor in good health.

As DNA, the CDR3 is TGTGCCAGCAGTGGCGCAGGGTTCACCGGGGAGCTGTTTTTT. Protein: CASSGAGFTGELFF. The rearrangement links TRBV25-1 to TRBJ2-2, with D possibly being TRBD1 (5 bases). Germline V lookup: CDR1 MGHDK, CDR2 SYGVNS. The CDR3 loop spans 14 amino acids. Trimming removed 4 bases at V and 4 bases at J, with 10 bases between.